The clone carrying this T cell receptor beta chain occurred a few times. The sample is drawn from a study of T cells of healthy individuals. Each CDR3 protein gets one entry after TCRdb re-called the 5' RACE reads with MiXCR. The profile shows 95,000 to 100,000 distinct CDR3 sequences, about 16% of them singletons. CDR3 length: 12 residues. Trimming took off 8 bases at V and 5 bases at J, with 12 bases between the two ends. The chain employs TRBV12-3 or TRBV12-4 and TRBJ2-5; a weak D match, TRBD1 (7 bases). This TCR derives from a human donor in good health. The CDR3: CASGGGAETQYF. The CDR3 DNA follows: TGTGCCAGCGGAGGGGGCGCGGAGACCCAGTACTTC.